A single sample gave rise to the 6 T cell receptor beta chains below, sequenced in a study of stem cell transplantation in POMP-related autoinflammatory disease. Profiling relied on immunoSEQ multiplex PCR, and the TCRdb table lists in-frame clones only, not all of them. Among roughly 32,000 clones, around 88% were seen once, and the ten largest hold roughly 0.7%. The specimen was CD4+ T cells from PBMCs, collected before stem cell transplantation. Receptor source: a human donor with POMP-related autoinflammation and immune dysregulation (PRAID).

The gene calls are TRBV5-5 and TRBJ1-2; D is undetermined. The CDR3 covers 14 residues. CDR1 SGHKS and CDR2 YYEKEE come from the germline V gene (reference sequence). With 0 bases removed from V and 1 base from J, the gap between germline ends came to 7 bases. The CDR3 reads CASSLDSFNYGYTF. Here the CDR3 DNA reads TGTGCCAGCAGCTTGGACAGTTTTAACTATGGCTACACCTTC.

The genes are TRBV15 and TRBJ2-2; D is uncertain. Germline V CDR1 and CDR2: LNHNV, YYDKDF (reference sequence). This CDR3 has 17 residues. The ends were cut back, 2 bases at V and 0 bases at J, with 13 bases in the middle. The CDR3 sequence is CATSRTYLQANTGELFF. The CDR3 coding sequence is TGTGCCACCAGCAGAACCTATCTGCAGGCGAACACCGGGGAGCTGTTTTTT.

CDR3 amino acids: CASGRDRVGGYTF. The DNA for the CDR3 is TGTGCCAGCGGAAGGGACAGGGTAGGGGGCTACACCTTC. The chain uses TRBV5-4 and TRBJ1-2, with 9 bases that match TRBD1. Germline CDR1 is SGHNT and CDR2 is YYREEE (reference sequence). This CDR3 spans 13 amino acids. After removal of 7 bases from V and 8 bases from J, the junction contained 9 bases not matched to a gene.

The chain carries TRBV19 and TRBJ1-5; D might be TRBD1 (5 bases). Germline V gene sequence: CDR1 LNHDA, CDR2 SQIVND (reference sequence). This CDR3 has 14 amino acids. V was clipped by 4 bases and J by 5 bases, with 12 bases between them. CDR3: CASSTRGTDQPQHF. The CDR3 nucleotides read TGTGCCAGTAGTACTAGGGGTACCGATCAGCCCCAGCATTTT.

The chain couples TRBV18 to TRBJ1-1; no clear D. The CDR3 runs to 17 residues. Germline V lookup: CDR1 KGHSH, CDR2 LQKENI. Trimming removed 2 bases at V and 4 bases at J, with 20 bases between. DNA for the CDR3: TGTGCCAGCTCACCAGTTACTGGAGCTGGGATGGGCACTGAAGCTTTCTTT. Translating gives CASSPVTGAGMGTEAFF.

This CDR3 is CAIRIGLAGGDTQYF. The CDR3 region has the DNA TGTGCCATCAGGATCGGACTAGCGGGAGGAGATACGCAGTATTTT. The V gene is TRBV10-3, the J gene TRBJ2-3, with TRBD2 matching over 14 bases. The germline CDR1 and CDR2 sequences are ENHRY and SYGVKD. The CDR3 length is 15 residues. J lost 5 bases, V lost 6 bases, and 4 bases had no gene match.